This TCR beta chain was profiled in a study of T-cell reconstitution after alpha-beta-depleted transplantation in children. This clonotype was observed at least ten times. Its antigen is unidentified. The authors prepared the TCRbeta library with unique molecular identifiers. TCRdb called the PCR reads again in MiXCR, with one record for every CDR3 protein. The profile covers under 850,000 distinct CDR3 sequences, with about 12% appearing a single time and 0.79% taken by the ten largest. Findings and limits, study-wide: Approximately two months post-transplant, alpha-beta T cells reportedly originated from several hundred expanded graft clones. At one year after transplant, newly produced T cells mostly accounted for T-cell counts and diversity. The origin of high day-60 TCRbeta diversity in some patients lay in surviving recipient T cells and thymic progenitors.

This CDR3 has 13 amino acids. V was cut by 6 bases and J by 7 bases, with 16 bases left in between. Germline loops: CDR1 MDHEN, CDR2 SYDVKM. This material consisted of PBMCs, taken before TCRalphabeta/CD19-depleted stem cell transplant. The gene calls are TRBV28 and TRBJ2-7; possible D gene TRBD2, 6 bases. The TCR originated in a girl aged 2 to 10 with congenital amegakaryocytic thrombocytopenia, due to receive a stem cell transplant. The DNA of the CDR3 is TGTGCCAGCAGCCGAGCGGGTAAGGAAGAGCAGTACTTC. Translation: CASSRAGKEEQYF.